The 23 T cell receptor beta chains presented below share a single source sample, sequenced in a study of a mutant IDH1 vaccine in newly diagnosed glioma. Antigen specificity for these receptors is unknown. Described time point: week 35, safety follow-up. The study gave 300 ug of mutant IDH1 20-mer peptide per vaccine dose, with topical imiquimod. The repertoire was sequenced with immunoSEQ multiplex PCR; TCRdb's copy has only in-frame clones and lacks some. The sample gives approximately 45,000 clones, more than 70% of which show up once; roughly 5% is in the top ten. Specimen: PBMCs, collected from a glioma patient whose treatment included an IDH1 peptide vaccine. These receptor sequences come from a woman aged 40 to 50 with glioma.

The V call is TRBV5-1, the J call TRBJ2-1; D call uncertain. CDR3 length: 13 residues. Germline values: CDR1 SGHRS, CDR2 YFSETQ. V dropped 7 bases and J dropped 7 bases, with 15 bases sitting between them. DNA of the CDR3: TGCGCCAGCCAGAGAGGCGGCCGTAATGAGCAGTTCTTC. As protein: CASQRGGRNEQFF.

This chain uses TRBV10-3 with TRBJ1-1; 7 bases align to TRBD1. This CDR3 region has 15 residues. Germline V lookup: CDR1 ENHRY, CDR2 SYGVKD. Losses at the gene ends were 6 bases for V and 6 bases for J; bases not matched to a gene: 13. The DNA of the CDR3 is TGTGCCATCAGCGGCCCAAACACAGGGGTCGCTGAAGCTTTCTTT. The encoded protein is CAISGPNTGVAEAFF.

The chain uses TRBV2 and TRBJ1-2, with TRBD1 matching 10 bases. CDR3 length equals 16 residues. The germline V gene encodes CDR1 SNHLY and CDR2 FYNNEI. V lost 5 bases, J lost 8 bases, and 14 bases stayed unmatched. CDR3 sequence (DNA): TGTGCCAGCAGTACCGGGACAGGGGCCTCTACTATCGGCTACACCTTC. Encoded protein: CASSTGTGASTIGYTF.

CDR3: CATSRRAPADTQYF. As DNA, the CDR3 is TGTGCCACCAGCAGACGGGCCCCGGCGGATACGCAGTATTTT. This chain uses TRBV15 with TRBJ2-3; D is uncertain. The length of the CDR3 is 14 residues. Per germline, CDR1 LNHNV and CDR2 YYDKDF (reference sequence). V shed 2 bases and J shed 6 bases, with 12 bases lying between them.

This clone came up a few times. This chain connects TRBV7-2 to TRBJ2-1, with a weak D call TRBD2 (5 bases). Trimming removed 4 bases at V and 10 bases at J, with 14 bases between. There are 13 residues in the CDR3. The V gene's germline CDR1 is SGHTA and CDR2 FQGNSA. The CDR3, as DNA: TGTGCCAGCAGCTCCAGGACTGAATCCGAGCAGTTCTTC. This sequence encodes CASSSRTESEQFF. Based on the CDR3 plus reference TRBV7-2 and TRBJ2-1, the full variable domain is GAGVSQSPSNKVTEKGKDVELRCDPISGHTALYWYRQSLGQGLEFLIYFQGNSAPDKSGLPSDRFSAERTGGSVSTLTIQRTQQEDSAVYLCASSSRTESEQFFGPGTRLTVL.

The chain links TRBV4-1 to TRBJ1-2, with 7 bases lining up with TRBD1. With 3 bases clipped from V and 2 bases from J, the junction kept 3 bases outside the gene matches. Germline CDR1 reads MGHRA; CDR2 reads YSYEKL. There are 14 residues in the CDR3. CDR3 protein: CASSQEDRNYGYTF. The CDR3 region has the DNA TGCGCCAGCAGCCAGGAGGACAGGAACTATGGCTACACCTTC.

This chain uses TRBV29-1 with TRBJ1-2, with 7 positions matching TRBD1. Unmatched junction bases numbered 10, after V lost 0 bases and J lost 3 bases. Germline V gives CDR1 SQVTM, CDR2 ANQGSEA. The CDR3 covers 16 residues. CDR3 in DNA: TGCAGCGTTGAAGATCCCTTGGACAGGCCATACTATGGCTACACCTTC. Translating it yields CSVEDPLDRPYYGYTF.

V is TRBV28 and J is TRBJ2-7; 7 nucleotides line up with TRBD2. Trimming removed 3 bases from V and 1 base from J; junction bases left unmatched: 6. This CDR3 contains 15 residues. CDR1 MDHEN and CDR2 SYDVKM come from the germline V gene. The CDR3 protein is CASSFSASGSYEQYF. The CDR3 region has the DNA TGTGCCAGCAGTTTCAGTGCTAGCGGTTCCTACGAGCAGTACTTC.

V usage is TRBV5-1 and J usage is TRBJ1-1; D is possibly TRBD1 (5 bases). This CDR3 spans 15 amino acids. Germline V gives CDR1 SGHRS, CDR2 YFSETQ. Trimming cost V 1 base and J 2 bases, with 12 bases left between them. The CDR3 DNA reads as TGCGCCAGCAGCTTGACCCACGGGACTAACACTGAAGCTTTCTTT. Protein product: CASSLTHGTNTEAFF.

J is TRBJ2-7 and V is TRBV5-4; D unclear. The CDR3 runs to 13 residues. V lost 4 bases and J lost 4, with 12 bases in between. Germline-derived CDR1 and CDR2 are SGHNT and YYREEE (reference sequence). The CDR3 region is CASSRTESYEQYF. The CDR3 DNA reads TGTGCCAGCAGCAGGACCGAATCTTACGAGCAGTACTTC.

J is TRBJ2-1 and V is TRBV25-1; 10 bases map to TRBD1. Germline V gives CDR1 MGHDK, CDR2 SYGVNS. CDR3 length: 13 amino acids. J gave up 7 bases and V 4 bases, and 1 base lay outside the gene matches. This CDR3 is CASSGTGGNEQFF. CDR3 sequence (DNA): TGTGCCAGCAGTGGGACAGGGGGGAATGAGCAGTTCTTC.

V gene TRBV6-5 combines with J gene TRBJ2-2; 10 bases match TRBD2. CDR3 length: 16 residues. CDR1 and CDR2 (germline): MNHEY, SVGAGI. After removal of 4 bases from V and 4 bases from J, the junction contained 6 bases not matched to a gene. In DNA, the CDR3 is TGTGCCAGCAGTTTGGGGACTAGCGTAATCACCGGGGAGCTGTTTTTT. Amino acids: CASSLGTSVITGELFF.

The chain recombines TRBV4-1 with TRBJ2-1, with 10 bases that match TRBD2. CDR1 and CDR2 (germline): MGHRA, YSYEKL. V lost 4 bases, J lost 13 bases, and 25 bases stayed unmatched. The CDR3 sequence is 19 residues long. The CDR3 sequence is CASSPGLADLMKPVISQFF. DNA for the CDR3: TGCGCCAGCAGCCCCGGACTAGCGGATCTAATGAAACCAGTAATTAGTCAGTTCTTC.

The chain couples TRBV14 to TRBJ2-5; 8 nucleotides line up with TRBD2. Germline CDR1 SGHDN, CDR2 FVKESK. The ends lost 4 bases at V and 5 bases at J; junction bases unmatched: 3. The CDR3 extends over 13 amino acids. CDR3 sequence reads: CASSLGLAETQYF. CDR3 nucleotides: TGTGCCAGCAGCCTCGGACTAGCTGAGACCCAGTACTTC.

The V call is TRBV19, the J call TRBJ1-2; TRBD1 aligns across 8 bases. The CDR3 covers 13 residues. Germline loops: CDR1 LNHDA, CDR2 SQIVND (reference sequence). V trimming: 6 bases; J trimming: 8 bases; junction bases outside the gene matches: 8. The CDR3 is CASSPDRGGGYTF. CDR3 nucleotide sequence: TGTGCCAGTAGCCCTGACAGGGGAGGAGGCTACACCTTC. Variable domain in full (rest from reference TRBV19 and TRBJ1-2): DGGITQSPKYLFRKEGQNVTLSCEQNLNHDAMYWYRQDPGQGLRLIYYSQIVNDFQKGDIAEGYSVSREKKESFPLTVTSAQKNPTAFYLCASSPDRGGGYTFGSGTRLTVV.

The sample holds a few counts of this clone. The rearrangement links TRBV7-9 to TRBJ2-7; perhaps D is TRBD1 or TRBD2 (5 bases each). CDR1 is SEHNR and CDR2 is FQNEAQ in the germline V gene (reference sequence). This CDR3 comprises 13 residues. V shed 5 bases and J shed 4 bases, with 12 bases lying between them. The CDR3: CASSVGPKYEQYF. The CDR3 nucleotides are TGTGCCAGCAGCGTGGGACCAAAATACGAGCAGTACTTC. The whole variable domain, filled in from reference TRBV7-9 and TRBJ2-7, reads DTGVSQNPRHKITKRGQNVTFRCDPISEHNRLYWYRQTLGQGPEFLTYFQNEAQLEKSRLLSDRFSAERPKGSFSTLEIQRTEQGDSAMYLCASSVGPKYEQYFGPGTRLTVT.

The rearrangement joins TRBV9 to TRBJ2-7; no clear D. The CDR3 is 15 amino acids. V lost 0 bases and J lost 3, with 13 bases in between. Looked up from germline, CDR1 is SGDLS and CDR2 is YYNGEE. The CDR3 here is CASSVGQDPFYEQYF. The CDR3 DNA sequence: TGTGCCAGCAGCGTAGGCCAGGACCCATTCTACGAGCAGTACTTC.

The chain links TRBV7-9 to TRBJ2-1; 9 bases agree with TRBD2. The CDR3 is made up of 15 amino acids. Germline CDR1 and CDR2: SEHNR and FQNEAQ (reference sequence). Unmatched junction bases numbered 9, after V lost 5 bases and J lost 7 bases. The DNA for the CDR3 is TGTGCCAGCAGCGGAATTAGCGGGGGATGGAATGAGCAGTTCTTC. Translated: CASSGISGGWNEQFF.

This chain connects TRBV19 to TRBJ2-5, with 7 bases fitting TRBD1. This CDR3 is built from 15 residues. The ends lost 0 bases at V and 1 base at J; junction bases unmatched: 2. Germline V CDR1 and CDR2: LNHDA, SQIVND (reference sequence). CDR3 DNA: TGTGCCAGTAGTATAGACGGGACAGTCCAAGAGACCCAGTACTTC. This gives the protein CASSIDGTVQETQYF.

This rearrangement joins TRBV4-1 to TRBJ1-5, with D possibly matching TRBD1 (5 bases). The CDR3 has 15 amino acids. V was pared by 0 bases and J by 3 bases, with 9 bases between. Germline-derived CDR1 and CDR2 are MGHRA and YSYEKL. In nucleotides, the CDR3 is TGCGCCAGCAGCCAAGAGGGACGGAACAATCAGCCCCAGCATTTT. This gives the protein CASSQEGRNNQPQHF.

There are a few counts of this clone. J is TRBJ1-6 and V is TRBV4-3, with D unclear. The germline V and J ends were trimmed by 0 bases and 10 bases, with 13 bases remaining between them. Germline CDR1 LGHNA, CDR2 YSLEER. The CDR3 sequence is 15 residues long. The CDR3 here is CASSQDVGSNSPLHF. CDR3 sequence (DNA): TGCGCCAGCAGCCAAGACGTAGGGTCGAACTCACCCCTCCACTTT.

The V gene is TRBV5-4, the J gene TRBJ2-7; D call uncertain. Germline V CDR1 and CDR2: SGHNT, YYREEE (reference sequence). The V and J ends lost 4 bases and 6 bases respectively, with 14 bases between them. CDR3 length equals 13 residues. Written as DNA, the CDR3 is TGTGCCAGCAGCATGGCCTCCCTGGGCGAGCAGTACTTC. Encoded protein: CASSMASLGEQYF.

The J gene is TRBJ1-6, the V gene TRBV25-1; D not certain. CDR1 is MGHDK, CDR2 SYGVNS, per germline. This CDR3 is 13 amino acids long. Trimming pared 5 bases from V and 6 bases from J, leaving 8 bases between. CDR3 nucleotide sequence: TGTGCCAGCAGTCCGGGGTCTAATTCACCCCTCCACTTT. Its protein is CASSPGSNSPLHF.